This entry describes one T cell receptor beta chain. Antigen: not known. This sample was included in a study of response to subunit inactivated influenza vaccine. The CDR3 is 14 amino acids. The germline V and J ends were trimmed by 4 bases and 8 bases, with 16 bases remaining between them. Germline assignment: CDR1 SGHRS and CDR2 YFSETQ. TCRdb fed the RT-PCR reads into MiXCR, producing one record per CDR3 protein. The repertoire includes about half a million distinct CDR3 sequences, about 25% of them detected once, and about 1.9% sits in the top ten. Study outcomes and limitations: Few additional T cells are recruited per seasonal influenza vaccination, authors suggested.

Sample: CD4+ T cells sorted from PBMCs, taken 5 to 6 days after vaccination. The chain links TRBV5-1 to TRBJ2-1; maybe TRBD2 (7 bases). The TCR sequence derives from a man aged 50-60 years who received an inactivated influenza vaccine. DNA of the CDR3: TGCGCCAGCAGCCCTCGAGGAGGGGGGGATGAGCAGTTCTTC. Translating gives CASSPRGGGDEQFF.